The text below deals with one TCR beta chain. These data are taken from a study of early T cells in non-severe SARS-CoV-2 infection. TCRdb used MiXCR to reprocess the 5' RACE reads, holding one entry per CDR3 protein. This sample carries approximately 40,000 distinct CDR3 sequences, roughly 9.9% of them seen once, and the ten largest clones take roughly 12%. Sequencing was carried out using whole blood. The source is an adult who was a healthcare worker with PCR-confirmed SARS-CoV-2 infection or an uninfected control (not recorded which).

The CDR3 loop reads CASSLGGGPETQYF. For the CDR3, the DNA is TGCGCCAGCAGCTTGGGAGGAGGGCCAGAGACCCAGTACTTC. The chain has TRBV5-1 and TRBJ2-5; a possible D gene is TRBD2 (6 bases). The CDR3 covers 14 residues. Germline CDR1 SGHRS, CDR2 YFSETQ. V dropped 0 bases and J dropped 4 bases, with 10 bases sitting between them. Full variable domain (outside the CDR3, taken from reference TRBV5-1 and TRBJ2-5): KAGVTQTPRYLIKTRGQQVTLSCSPISGHRSVSWYQQTPGQGLQFLFEYFSETQRNKGNFPGRFSGRQFSNSRSEMNVSTLELGDSALYLCASSLGGGPETQYFGPGTRLLVL.